Presented here are 10 T cell receptor delta chains from one specimen sequenced in a study of gamma-delta chains in newborns, infants, children. TCRdb re-analyzed the reads via CATT. The sample has under 4,500 delta-chain clones; more than 5% are singletons. Source material: blood. These TCRs come from a child who was a newborn, infant or young child, either healthy, febrile or measles-vaccinated (not recorded which).

This clone was seen only once. A much larger clone is a single base away; this may be a read error. The J gene is TRDJ3, while no V gene call was made; TRDD3, the table's D call, was not compared with the DNA. The CDR3 is 20 residues long. CDR3 residues: CACDTYWGIRSSWDTRQMFF. In DNA form, the CDR3 reads TGTGCCTGTGACACCTACTGGGGGATACGTAGCTCCTGGGACACCCGACAGATGTTTTTC.

By sample fraction, this clone is medium-sized. Other nucleotide sequences from this sample produce the same CDR3. The chain carries TRDV2 and TRDJ3; 7 nucleotides match TRDD3. Germline assignment: CDR1 GEAIGNYY and CDR2 EKD. The CDR3 is 18 amino acids. V was clipped by 1 base and J by 0 bases; unmatched bases: 5. CDR3 in DNA: TGTGCCTGTGACACGGGGGGATTCAGCTCCTGGGACACCCGACAGATGTTTTTC. Protein sequence: CACDTGGFSSWDTRQMFF.

As concerns this clone: TCRdb's protein, taken from a much larger clone, differs from this DNA's translation at residue 7, likely owing to a read error; the protein displayed comes from the DNA. The chain combines TRDV2 with TRDJ3; 8 bases fit TRDD3. The CDR3 totals 18 residues. The germline V gene encodes CDR1 GEAIGNYY and CDR2 EKD. The V segment lost 0 bases and the J segment 2 bases; nucleotides outside the gene matches: 5. In DNA, the CDR3 is TGTGCCTGTGACACCGTACCGGGGGATACCTGGGACACCCGACAGATGTTTTTC. As protein: CACDTVPGDTWDTRQMFF.

This clone has a handful of counts. The rearrangement uses TRDV3 and TRDJ2; weak D call: TRDD3 (6 bases). This CDR3 region has 18 residues. The germline V gene has CDR1 TVYSNPD and CDR2 GDNSRS (reference sequence). Trimming cost V 2 bases and J 1 base, with 23 bases left between them. CDR3 loop: CAFRGVTGPWGLTAQLFF. The DNA of the CDR3 is TGTGCCTTTCGAGGGGTTACTGGTCCCTGGGGTTTGACAGCACAACTCTTCTTT.

Details on this clone: The protein given by TCRdb reflects a much larger clone and differs at residue 9 from this DNA's translation, likely from a read error; the protein shown is the DNA's translation. The chain joins TRDV2 to TRDJ2; TRDD3 matches 8 bases. V lost 0 bases, J lost 7 bases, and 3 bases stayed unmatched. The germline V gene encodes CDR1 GEAIGNYY and CDR2 EKD. The CDR3 covers 14 residues. This CDR3 is CACDTWGMIAQLFF. In DNA form, the CDR3 reads TGTGCCTGTGACACCTGGGGGATGATAGCACAACTCTTCTTT.

This clone has more than one count but fewer than ten. The protein given by TCRdb reflects a much larger clone and differs at residue 7 from this DNA's translation, likely from a read error; the protein shown is the DNA's translation. The chain combines TRDV2 with TRDJ3, with 7 bases lining up with TRDD3. J lost 0 bases, V lost 3 bases, and 7 bases had no gene match. The CDR3 is 18 residues long. Germline CDR1 GEAIGNYY, CDR2 EKD. The CDR3 spells CACDVLRDTSWDTRQMFF. The CDR3 DNA reads TGTGCCTGTGACGTACTGAGGGATACCTCCTGGGACACCCGACAGATGTTTTTC.

The V and J genes are TRDV2 and TRDJ2, with 7 bases aligning to TRDD2. CDR3 size: 16 residues. Losses at the gene ends were 2 bases for V and 5 bases for J; bases not matched to a gene: 10. Germline values: CDR1 GEAIGNYY, CDR2 EKD. As DNA, the CDR3 is TGTGCCTGTGACAGGGTTCCTACTGGCGGAACAGCACAACTCTTCTTT. It encodes CACDRVPTGGTAQLFF.

This clone was picked up a small number of times. J is TRDJ1 and V is TRDV1, with TRDD3 identical over 10 bases. This CDR3 has 18 residues. Unmatched junction bases numbered 10, after V lost 3 bases and J lost 0 bases. Per germline, CDR1 TSWWSYY and CDR2 QGS. CDR3 amino acids: CALGERSYWGIYTDKLIF. The CDR3 nucleotides are TGTGCTCTTGGGGAGAGAAGTTACTGGGGGATCTACACCGATAAACTCATCTTT.

This clone showed up just a few times. The junction shows a germline mismatch at one end, possibly a read error. The CDR3 loop is CARDASTWGMTAQLFF. In DNA form, the CDR3 reads TGTGCCCGTGACGCATCAACCTGGGGGATGACAGCACAACTCTTCTTT. The chain recombines TRDV2 with TRDJ2, with 8 bases aligning to TRDD3. The CDR3 covers 16 residues. Germline V gene sequence: CDR1 GEAIGNYY, CDR2 EKD.

This chain joins TRDV3 and TRDJ2, with 10 positions matching TRDD3. With 1 base clipped from V and 2 bases from J, the junction kept 7 bases outside the gene matches. The CDR3 length is 16 residues. From germline, CDR1 is TVYSNPD and CDR2 GDNSRS (reference sequence). For the CDR3, the DNA is TGTGCCTTTACATACCTTGGGGGATACTTGACAGCACAACTCTTCTTT. This gives the protein CAFTYLGGYLTAQLFF.